This T cell receptor beta chain was recovered during a study of radiation and T cells in renal cell carcinoma. Study-wide findings and caveats: In blood, top tumor clones expanded by 2 weeks, shrinking by 4. Baseline intratumoral clonotype presence is unknown without pretreatment biopsies.

A note on this clone: The antigen is unknown.

Time point meaning: blood 4 weeks post-SBRT, at nephrectomy. Treatment: 15 Gy SBRT to primary tumor, nephrectomy 4 weeks later. Radiation-treated patients gave blood at baseline, week 2 and week 4. CDR3 length equals 13 residues. Per germline, CDR1 SNHLY and CDR2 FYNNEI. Trimming left V 7 bases short and J 2 bases short, with 11 bases between. Method: immunoSEQ multiplex PCR; TCRdb's copy keeps in-frame clones and lacks some. The sample has roughly 64,000 clones; more than 60% are singletons. The sample in question was blood, obtained from a patient whose treatment included radiotherapy and nephrectomy. The rearrangement uses TRBV2 and TRBJ2-5; TRBD1 might be the D (5 bases). The receptor's source is a man aged 55 to 70 with renal cell carcinoma. The CDR3 region has the DNA TGTGCCAGCATCCGGACACAACAAGAGACCCAGTACTTC. It is translated as CASIRTQQETQYF.